The entry below gives a single TCR beta chain sequence along with its context. This record belongs to a study of blood T cell repertoires in COVID-19. Study in general: Samples came from the United States, Italy and Spain, spanning acute and convalescent COVID-19.

This CDR3 region has 15 residues. CDR1 SEHNR and CDR2 FQNEAQ come from the germline V gene (reference sequence). V shed 5 bases and J shed 8 bases, with 18 bases lying between them. Per the original methods: From reference gene primer amplification, estimates of nucleated cell counts were derived. Profiled with immunoSEQ multiplex PCR; TCRdb holds only in-frame clones, not every one. D and trimming come from the DNA, and the V and J calls and clone size come from that table. There are about 250,000 clones in the sample; about nine tenths occur only once, and more than 1.5% lies in the top ten. Participant-given clinical history determined each cohort assignment. Resolution of symptoms, clearance, or two negative PCRs was present in recovered Cohort 3 donors.

Sequencing was carried out using PBMCs or T cells enriched from blood (not recorded which). The chain joins TRBV7-9 to TRBJ1-4; D call uncertain. The TCR originated in a man aged 40-49 years who had recovered from COVID-19. CDR3: CASSQEVGRREKLFF. The CDR3 DNA follows: TGTGCCAGCAGCCAGGAAGTGGGTCGCCGGGAAAAACTGTTTTTT. The entire variable domain, with the rest obtained from reference TRBV7-9 and TRBJ1-4, is as follows: DTGVSQNPRHKITKRGQNVTFRCDPISEHNRLYWYRQTLGQGPEFLTYFQNEAQLEKSRLLSDRFSAERPKGSFSTLEIQRTEQGDSAMYLCASSQEVGRREKLFFGSGTQLSVL.